This T cell receptor beta chain was recorded in a study of CD8 T cells in ankylosing spondylitis. This clonotype has just a few counts. Antigen specificity is unknown. TCRdb re-called the 5' RACE reads through MiXCR, storing one row per CDR3 protein. In the table there are 200,000 to 250,000 distinct CDR3 sequences, about 11% of which are singletons. Study outcomes and limitations: Past studies reported some motif variants in reactive arthritis synovial fluid and blood. Enrichment of disease-linked clones was reportedly significant in matched ankylosing spondylitis synovial fluid. Disease-linked clones, CD8+, were relatively rare in peripheral blood.

The source of this sequence is a male donor with ankylosing spondylitis or in good health (not recorded which). Material for sequencing was blood, either unsorted or a sorted T cell fraction (not recorded which).

DNA of the CDR3: TGTGCCTGGAGTTCCGGCACCACAACTAATGAAAAACTGTTTTTT. It specifies CAWSSGTTTNEKLFF. The chain carries TRBV30 and TRBJ1-4; no reliable D call. This CDR3 has 15 residues. Germline V gives CDR1 GTSNPN, CDR2 SVGIG (reference sequence). Trimming pared 2 bases from V and 0 bases from J, leaving 10 bases between.